What follows describes a single T cell receptor (beta chain). Germline CDR1 reads SGHTA; CDR2 reads FQGTGA. The CDR3 covers 14 residues. V was pared by 6 bases and J by 9 bases, with 6 bases of the junction left unmatched. In the PCR, 60 Vbeta and 13 Jbeta primers were used. Sequenced by immunoSEQ multiplex PCR; TCRdb stores in-frame clones only, minus some. The table lists some 130,000 clones, roughly 80% of them singletons, with around 1.6% in the top ten. This sample is drawn from a study of cytomegalovirus exposure and HLA in healthy donors. The chain couples TRBV7-3 to TRBJ2-1; TRBD2 matches at 12 bases. Material for sequencing was PBMCs. This sequence originates from a female donor in good health and CMV-seronegative. CDR3 bases: TGTGCCAGCAGTTCCCTAGCGGGAGGGGGTGAGCAGTTCTTC. It yields the protein CASSSLAGGGEQFF.